These T cell receptor beta chains were read from a single sample in a study of breast tumors, draining lymph nodes, adjacent tissues. TCRdb reanalysed the multiplex PCR reads using MiXCR and keeps one entry per CDR3 protein. The sample yields about 230,000 distinct CDR3 sequences, about 32% seen once. The sample comprised axillary lymph node tissue. The receptor set was obtained from a female donor with breast cancer. Some clones in this sample may be carry-over from other donors' samples. The CDR3 runs from the conserved cysteine through the conserved F or W. The order of the fields is clone size, V gene, J gene, D gene, CDR3 protein, CDR3 DNA. A D gene is named only where the DNA matches it firmly. Size tells how often a clone was seen (once, few, many) or the class of an expanded clone, and some rows leave it out.

many	TRBV5-4	TRBJ2-1	TRBD2	CASSLDVAGAYNEQFF	TGTGCCAGCAGCTTGGATGTAGCGGGAGCGTACAATGAGCAGTTCTTC
many	TRBV5-8	TRBJ2-3	TRBD2	CASSHAGLAATDTQYF	TGTGCCAGCAGTCACGCGGGACTAGCGGCCACAGATACGCAGTATTTT
NA	TRBV2	TRBJ1-5	NA	CASSGTDQARHF	TGTGCCAGCAGTGGGACAGATCAGGCCCGGCATTTT
NA	TRBV6-1	TRBJ2-4	TRBD1	CASSGQGASNIQYF	TGTGCCAGCAGTGGGCAGGGGGCGTCGAACATTCAGTACTTC
NA	TRBV29-1	TRBJ1-4	NA	CSVEGREKLSF	TGCAGCGTTGAGGGCAGGGAAAAACTGTCTTTT
many	TRBV2	TRBJ2-1	TRBD2	CASLKKGTRLYNEQFF	TGTGCCAGCCTAAAGAAGGGGACTAGGCTCTACAATGAGCAGTTCTTC
many	TRBV4-3	TRBJ1-2	NA	CASSQDWAGGGYTF	TGCGCCAGCAGCCAAGATTGGGCGGGGGGTGGCTACACCTTC
once	TRBV7-2	TRBJ2-7	NA	CASPTALTYEQYF	TGTGCCAGCCCGACTGCGTTAACCTACGAGCAGTACTTC
NA	TRBV30	TRBJ1-1	NA	CAWTYGNTEAFF	TGTGCCTGGACCTACGGGAACACTGAAGCTTTCTTT
many	TRBV6-6	TRBJ2-1	NA	CASFLAGVNEQFF	TGTGCCAGCTTCCTGGCAGGGGTAAATGAGCAGTTCTTC
many	TRBV5-6	TRBJ2-7	TRBD2	CASSLASAGVLHEQYF	TGTGCCAGCAGCTTGGCGAGCGCGGGAGTCCTCCACGAGCAGTACTTC
many	TRBV20-1	TRBJ2-1	TRBD2	CSVAGEVEQFF	TGCAGTGTTGCGGGGGAAGTTGAGCAGTTCTTC
once	TRBV20-1	TRBJ1-3	NA	CSARKAGMSGNTIYF	TGCAGTGCTAGGAAGGCAGGGATGTCTGGAAACACCATATATTTT
many	TRBV6-1	TRBJ1-2	NA	CASTEGPYYGYTF	TGTGCCAGCACCGAGGGACCCTACTATGGCTACACCTTC
many	TRBV9	TRBJ2-1	NA	CASSDPKTGDAYNEQFF	TGTGCCAGCAGCGACCCAAAGACAGGAGACGCCTACAATGAGCAGTTCTTC
NA	TRBV10-3	TRBJ2-5	TRBD2	CAISEAGRAGTQYF	TGTGCCATCAGTGAGGCGGGGAGGGCGGGGACCCAGTACTTC
many	TRBV11-2	TRBJ2-1	TRBD2	CASSSKGLAGPNEQFF	TGTGCCAGCAGCTCGAAGGGACTAGCGGGTCCCAATGAGCAGTTCTTC
NA	TRBV5-1	TRBJ2-2	TRBD2	CASTSGGTLITGELFF	TGCGCCAGCACCTCGGGAGGGACCCTTATCACCGGGGAGCTGTTTTTT
many	TRBV16	TRBJ1-4	TRBD1	CASSRETGGFNEKLFF	TGTGCCAGCAGCCGGGAGACAGGGGGCTTTAATGAAAAACTGTTTTTT
many	TRBV29-1	TRBJ1-4	NA	CSVGEGREKLFF	TGCAGCGTTGGGGAGGGTCGTGAAAAACTGTTTTTT
many	TRBV2	TRBJ2-7	NA	CASGSGIYEQHF	TGTGCCAGCGGGAGTGGTATATACGAGCAGCACTTC
many	TRBV29-1	TRBJ1-2	NA	CSVEDLSSGRTYYGYTF	TGCAGCGTTGAAGATCTTTCCTCAGGAAGAACCTACTATGGCTACACCTTC
few	TRBV5-1	TRBJ2-4	NA	CASSFPGREDIQYF	TGCGCCAGCAGCTTCCCGGGGAGAGAGGACATTCAGTACTTC
NA	TRBV20-1	TRBJ2-3	TRBD2	CSAVPGLARYTDTQYF	TGCAGTGCAGTACCGGGACTAGCGCGGTACACAGATACGCAGTATTTT
NA	TRBV9	TRBJ2-3	NA	CASSVALATDYNEQYF	TGTGCCAGCAGCGTAGCTCTAGCGACAGACTACAATGAGCAGTATTTT
many	TRBV3-1	TRBJ2-3	NA	CASSQISGTDTQYF	TGTGCCAGCAGCCAAATCAGCGGCACAGATACGCAGTATTTT
NA	TRBV7-9	TRBJ1-1	NA	CASSFKTGYLNTEAFF	TGTGCCAGCAGCTTCAAAACAGGTTATCTGAACACTGAAGCTTTCTTT
NA	TRBV20-1	TRBJ1-6	NA	CSVRPCGSSYNSPLHF	TGCAGTGTTAGACCTTGCGGGAGCTCCTATAATTCACCCCTCCACTTT
once	TRBV7-9	TRBJ1-2	TRBD1	CASSPTGAHYGYTF	TGTGCCAGCAGTCCGACAGGGGCGCACTATGGCTACACCTTC
many	TRBV6-6	TRBJ2-7	TRBD2	CASSTGGTSGYEQYF	TGTGCCAGCAGTACGGGCGGGACTAGCGGATACGAGCAGTACTTC
many	TRBV6-2/TRBV6-3	TRBJ1-2	NA	CASSYGGRYGYTF	TGTGCCAGCAGTTACGGTGGGCGCTATGGCTACACCTTC
many	TRBV29-1	TRBJ2-5	NA	CTVQEGRGTQYF	TGCACCGTCCAGGAGGGCCGGGGGACCCAGTACTTC
many	TRBV12-3/TRBV12-4	TRBJ1-2	NA	CASSSTRYGYTF	TGTGCCAGCAGCTCTACACGCTATGGCTACACCTTC
many	TRBV11-2	TRBJ2-1	TRBD2	CASSLAGGVNEQFF	TGTGCCAGCAGCTTAGCGGGAGGGGTCAATGAGCAGTTCTTC
many	TRBV2	TRBJ2-7	TRBD2	CASSVVVAGDEQYF	TGTGCCAGCAGTGTGGTAGTAGCGGGAGACGAGCAGTACTTC
many	TRBV7-6	TRBJ2-3	TRBD2	CASSLAPPSGRAGDTQYF	TGTGCCAGCAGCTTAGCGCCCCCCAGCGGGAGGGCCGGAGATACGCAGTATTTT
NA	TRBV7-9	TRBJ2-2	NA	CASSKTGTQAGELLF	TGTGCCAGCAGCAAAACCGGGACCCAGGCCGGGGAGCTGCTTTTT
NA	TRBV7-9	TRBJ2-3	NA	CASSLYPNTDTQYF	TGTGCCAGCAGCTTATACCCCAACACAGATACGCAGTATTTT
many	TRBV9	TRBJ2-6	NA	CASSRRSVSGANVLTF	TGTGCCAGCAGCCGTAGGTCGGTCTCTGGGGCCAACGTCCTGACTTTC
NA	TRBV7-6	TRBJ2-2	TRBD1	CASSRDRGSGTGELFF	TGTGCCAGCAGTAGGGACAGGGGGTCTGGCACCGGGGAGCTGTTTTTT
many	TRBV28	TRBJ2-5	NA	CASSRGLETQYF	TGTGCCAGCAGTCGGGGACTGGAGACCCAGTACTTC
NA	TRBV3-1	TRBJ2-1	NA	CASSQGQGSGGADEQFF	TGTGCCAGCAGCCAAGGTCAGGGTAGCGGAGGGGCGGATGAGCAGTTCTTC
many	TRBV4-3	TRBJ1-5	NA	CASSQDLGQPQHF	TGCGCCAGCAGCCAAGACCTGGGTCAGCCCCAGCATTTT
many	TRBV12-3/TRBV12-4	TRBJ1-5	TRBD1	CASSKTQGQVGNQPQHF	TGTGCCAGCAGCAAGACCCAGGGACAGGTGGGCAATCAGCCCCAGCATTTT
many	TRBV4-3	TRBJ2-2	TRBD2	CASSFADSGAANTGELFF	TGCGCCAGCAGCTTTGCAGATAGCGGGGCAGCGAACACCGGGGAGCTGTTTTTT
NA	TRBV7-2	TRBJ1-5	NA	CASSREREYQPQHF	TGTGCCAGCAGCCGCGAGCGGGAGTACCAGCCCCAGCATTTT
many	TRBV20-1	TRBJ2-5	TRBD1	CSARPTGGETQYF	TGCAGTGCTAGACCGACAGGGGGAGAGACCCAGTACTTC
many	TRBV5-6	TRBJ2-1	NA	CASSSTNEQFF	TGTGCCAGCAGCTCAACGAATGAGCAGTTCTTC
many	TRBV9	TRBJ2-1	TRBD2	CASSQTSGSYNEQFF	TGTGCCAGCAGCCAGACTAGCGGAAGCTACAATGAGCAGTTCTTC
NA	TRBV2	TRBJ1-4	TRBD1	CASISGTGRRERLFF	TGTGCCAGCATTTCCGGGACAGGGAGAAGAGAAAGACTGTTTTTT
NA	TRBV7-9	TRBJ1-1	NA	CASSLTPVTEAFF	TGTGCCAGCAGCCTCACACCCGTCACTGAAGCTTTCTTT
NA	TRBV7-8	TRBJ2-2	TRBD1	CASSSPSGTGHAGELFF	TGTGCCAGCAGTTCCCCGAGCGGGACAGGGCATGCCGGGGAGCTGTTTTTT
many	TRBV10-3	TRBJ2-1	NA	CAISEGPIGQFF	TGTGCCATCAGTGAGGGACCGATCGGGCAGTTCTTC
NA	TRBV6-5	TRBJ2-1	TRBD2	CASSYRGLAYNEQFF	TGTGCCAGCAGTTACCGGGGACTAGCCTACAATGAGCAGTTCTTC
many	TRBV6-6	TRBJ2-5	NA	CASSGPEEETQYF	TGTGCCAGCAGTGGACCTGAGGAAGAGACCCAGTACTTC
many	TRBV24-1	TRBJ2-3	NA	CATSDRNRLTDTQYF	TGTGCCACCAGTGACCGGAACAGACTTACAGATACGCAGTATTTT
many	TRBV5-5	TRBJ2-3	TRBD1	CASSFWGQGADTQYF	TGTGCCAGCAGCTTTTGGGGACAGGGTGCAGATACGCAGTATTTT
many	TRBV6-1	TRBJ1-3	NA	CASSRDTSGNTIYF	TGTGCCAGCAGCCGCGACACCTCTGGAAACACCATATATTTT
NA	TRBV20-1	TRBJ1-3	TRBD1	CSARVGGGGAVGNTIYF	TGCAGTGCTAGAGTGGGGGGAGGGGGCGCGGTAGGAAACACCATATATTTT
many	TRBV11-2	TRBJ2-7	NA	CASSLAGLLQEGQYF	TGTGCCAGCAGCTTAGCCGGCCTGTTACAGGAGGGGCAGTACTTC